Listed here are 24 T cell receptor beta chains from one sample, sequenced in a study of CD8 T cells in ankylosing spondylitis. Whole-study results and caveats: A TCR beta motif made of fewer than ten highly homologous variants seemed typical of ankylosing spondylitis blood.

No antigen has been identified for these receptors. From the 5' RACE reads, TCRdb called clonotypes with MiXCR, one entry per CDR3 protein. The data show just under 550,000 distinct CDR3 sequences, more than 9.5% seen once. Sequencing was performed on blood, either unsorted or a sorted T cell fraction (not recorded which). These receptors were collected from a male donor with ankylosing spondylitis.

This chain connects TRBV7-2 to TRBJ2-3; TRBD2 matches at 12 bases. CDR3 size: 15 residues. V was pared by 7 bases and J by 2 bases, with 4 bases of the junction left unmatched. Per the germline V gene, CDR1 is SGHTA and CDR2 is FQGNSA. The CDR3 DNA sequence: TGTGCCAGCAACCTAGCGGGAGGGCACACAGATACGCAGTATTTT. Translating it yields CASNLAGGHTDTQYF.

This sequence joins TRBV7-2 and TRBJ2-1; D may be TRBD2 (6 bases). V lost 1 base, J lost 5 bases, and 12 bases lay in between. This CDR3 comprises 15 residues. Germline CDR1 reads SGHTA; CDR2 reads FQGNSA. In DNA form, the CDR3 reads TGTGCCAGCAGCTTAGTTGGAGGGTCCAACAATGAGCAGTTCTTC. Protein: CASSLVGGSNNEQFF.

In its sample, this clonotype was seen a few times. This chain connects TRBV15 to TRBJ2-7, with D tentatively TRBD2 (6 bases). V was shortened by 1 base and J by 5 bases, with 15 bases between the two germline ends. CDR1 is LNHNV and CDR2 is YYDKDF in the germline V gene (reference sequence). This CDR3 has 15 amino acids. The CDR3 protein is CATSRGRGGNNEQYF. CDR3 nucleotides: TGTGCCACCAGCAGAGGTAGGGGAGGAAACAACGAGCAGTACTTC.

The V gene is TRBV5-6, the J gene TRBJ1-2; no reliable D call. This CDR3 is built from 13 residues. Germline V lookup: CDR1 SGHDT, CDR2 YYEEEE. The V end was cut by 6 bases, the J end by 1 base, with 10 bases between. This CDR3 is CASTPWSNYGYTF. CDR3 coding DNA: TGTGCCAGCACCCCCTGGAGTAACTATGGCTACACCTTC.

This clonotype was counted only a few times. The chain carries TRBV7-9 and TRBJ2-1; maybe TRBD2 (6 bases). The CDR3 is 15 amino acids. V was trimmed by 5 bases and J by 3 bases, leaving 14 bases between them. CDR1 and CDR2 (germline): SEHNR, FQNEAQ (reference sequence). In DNA form, the CDR3 reads TGTGCCAGCAGCAGGGGACTTAGAGGCTACAATGAGCAGTTCTTC. Protein sequence: CASSRGLRGYNEQFF.

This clonotype was detected once. This rearrangement joins TRBV18 to TRBJ2-7; 7 bases fit TRBD2. V lost 4 bases and J lost 7; bases outside the gene matches: 7. Germline V gene data show CDR1 as KGHSH and CDR2 as LQKENI. This CDR3 is 13 amino acids long. CDR3 nucleotides: TGTGCCAGCTCACATACCTACGGGGGGGAGCAGTACGTC. Protein sequence: CASSHTYGGEQYV.

This clonotype was picked up a small number of times. CDR3: CSAGQGYEQYF. DNA of the CDR3: TGCAGTGCGGGGCAGGGCTACGAGCAGTACTTC. This rearrangement joins TRBV20-1 to TRBJ2-7; the D gene is possibly TRBD1 (5 bases). CDR3 length equals 11 residues. Per germline, CDR1 DFQATT and CDR2 SNEGSKA (reference sequence). The ends were cut back, 6 bases at V and 3 bases at J, with 9 bases in the middle.

In this sample, this clonotype turned up a few times. V is TRBV29-1 and J is TRBJ1-4; TRBD1 aligns across 9 bases. Germline V CDR1 and CDR2: SQVTM, ANQGSEA. The CDR3 is 13 amino acids. J lost 8 bases, V lost 6 bases, and 7 bases had no gene match. The CDR3 nucleotides read TGCAGCGTAGACGGGACAGGGAACGAAAAACTGTTTTTT. Translation gives CSVDGTGNEKLFF.

The sample holds a few counts of this clonotype. The CDR3 DNA reads as TGCAGCGTGATCGGCTCCCGGGGTGCTGGCTACACCTTC. Translated: CSVIGSRGAGYTF. The chain links TRBV29-1 to TRBJ1-2, with D hard to call. CDR1 and CDR2 (germline): SQVTM, ANQGSEA. V was clipped by 6 bases and J by 7 bases, with 18 bases between them. The CDR3 spans 13 residues.

This clonotype has only a few counts. The gene calls are TRBV29-1 and TRBJ1-1; possibly TRBD1 for D (6 bases). Trimming stripped 3 bases from V and 1 base from J, with 18 bases between. The CDR3 is 16 amino acids. Germline CDR1 and CDR2: SQVTM and ANQGSEA. CDR3 sequence: CSVEIYNRVGNTEAFF. CDR3 sequence (DNA): TGCAGCGTTGAGATTTATAACAGGGTCGGGAACACTGAAGCTTTCTTT.

This clonotype was found a few times. This rearrangement joins TRBV12-3 or TRBV12-4 to TRBJ1-4; D not certain. The CDR3 has 13 amino acids. The germline V and J ends were trimmed by 6 bases and 7 bases, with 12 bases remaining between them. The DNA for the CDR3 is TGTGCCAGCAGACAGCCTCCGGGTGAAAAACTGTTTTTT. Its translation: CASRQPPGEKLFF.

This clonotype was seen at least ten times. V usage is TRBV5-1 and J usage is TRBJ2-7; 8 bases align to TRBD2. CDR1 is SGHRS and CDR2 is YFSETQ in the germline V gene. The CDR3 has 16 amino acids. The trim removed 4 bases at V and 3 bases at J, leaving 12 bases unmatched. The chain's CDR3 is CASSPGPGLGHYEQYF. CDR3 DNA: TGCGCCAGCAGCCCGGGGCCGGGACTAGGCCACTACGAGCAGTACTTC.

The CDR3 sequence: CASSQTRDLQAFF. The CDR3, as DNA: TGTGCCAGCAGCCAAACTCGGGACTTGCAAGCTTTCTTT. The V and J genes are TRBV3-1 and TRBJ1-1; possible D gene TRBD1, 5 bases. V shed 2 bases and J shed 9 bases, with 13 bases lying between them. CDR1 and CDR2 from the germline V gene are LGHDT and YNNKEL (reference sequence). CDR3 length: 13 residues.

This rearrangement joins TRBV20-1 to TRBJ1-2, with 7 bases aligning to TRBD1. Trimming took 6 bases from V and 9 from J; bases not matched to a gene: 10. Germline CDR1 and CDR2: DFQATT and SNEGSKA (reference sequence). CDR3 length equals 12 residues. The CDR3 DNA sequence: TGCAGTGCCTACAGGGGTGGATCACGCTACACCTTC. This codes for CSAYRGGSRYTF.

The chain links TRBV19 to TRBJ2-5, with D perhaps matching TRBD2 (6 bases). V lost 3 bases, J lost 4 bases, and 15 bases lay in between. The CDR3 has 15 residues. The germline CDR1 and CDR2 sequences are LNHDA and SQIVND (reference sequence). The CDR3 region is CASSITREVRETQYF. DNA for the CDR3: TGTGCCAGTAGTATTACGAGGGAGGTACGAGAGACCCAGTACTTC.

This chain links TRBV6-2 or TRBV6-3 with TRBJ2-5; D unresolved. Trimming pared 5 bases from V and 10 bases from J, leaving 11 bases between. The length of the CDR3 is 11 residues. Germline assignment: CDR1 MNHEY and CDR2 SVGEGT. CDR3 sequence (DNA): TGTGCCAGCAGTGGACCCGTTGTCCAGTACTTC. Protein product: CASSGPVVQYF.

This clonotype was recorded a few times. The CDR3 region has the DNA TGTGCCAGCAGAGTTACGGGGGATACGCAGTATTTT. It encodes CASRVTGDTQYF. V and J are TRBV6-1 and TRBJ2-3, with D maybe TRBD2 (5 bases). CDR3 length: 12 amino acids. With 6 bases removed from V and 6 bases from J, the gap between germline ends came to 10 bases. Germline V gene data show CDR1 as MNHNS and CDR2 as SASEGT.

This clonotype showed up just a few times. This chain links TRBV27 with TRBJ2-5; the match to TRBD2 covers 9 bases. CDR3 size: 17 residues. CDR1 is MNHEY and CDR2 is SMNVEV in the germline V gene (reference sequence). Trimming at V came to 8 bases and at J to 4 bases, leaving 17 bases not matched to a gene. This chain's CDR3 is CASGLISGSFGGETQYF. Written as DNA, the CDR3 is TGTGCCAGCGGACTTATTAGCGGGAGCTTTGGGGGAGAGACCCAGTACTTC.

This clonotype was seen only a few times. The chain combines TRBV19 with TRBJ1-1; D unclear. The CDR3 is 14 amino acids. With 1 base removed from V and 4 bases from J, the gap between germline ends came to 10 bases. From germline, CDR1 is LNHDA and CDR2 SQIVND (reference sequence). The CDR3 nucleotides read TGTGCCAGTAGTATAGCGGTAGGTCTCACTGAAGCTTTCTTT. Translation: CASSIAVGLTEAFF.

The chain couples TRBV6-1 to TRBJ2-2, with a weak D call TRBD1 (5 bases). The CDR3 is made up of 14 amino acids. The germline gives CDR1 MNHNS, CDR2 SASEGT. The V gene lost 10 bases and the J gene lost 0 bases, with 12 bases spanning the gap. The CDR3 protein is CATGQGPNTGELFF. The DNA for the CDR3 is TGTGCCACAGGCCAGGGTCCGAACACCGGGGAGCTGTTTTTT.

The count of this clonotype is one. The genes are TRBV27 and TRBJ2-7, with a possible D match to TRBD2 (6 bases). Trimming took 5 bases from V and 1 from J, leaving 18 bases between them. The CDR3 consists of 16 residues. Germline CDR1 reads MNHEY; CDR2 reads SMNVEV (reference sequence). The CDR3 reads CASSRLRSGVSYEQYV. The CDR3 nucleotides are TGTGCCAGCAGTCGTCTTCGGTCGGGAGTATCCTACGAGCAGTACGTC.

The rearrangement links TRBV15 to TRBJ1-1, with 7 bases that match TRBD1. Germline CDR1 is LNHNV and CDR2 is YYDKDF (reference sequence). The CDR3 runs to 15 residues. The ends lost 6 bases at V and 6 bases at J; junction bases unmatched: 13. Here the CDR3 reads CATRPGQSGKAEAFF. The CDR3 region has the DNA TGTGCCACCAGACCGGGACAGTCCGGGAAGGCTGAAGCTTTCTTT. Looking up the rest from reference TRBV15 and TRBJ1-1 gives the full variable domain: DAMVIQNPRYQVTQFGKPVTLSCSQTLNHNVMYWYQQKSSQAPKLLFHYYDKDFNNEADTPDNFQSRRPNTSFCFLDIRSPGLGDTAMYLCATRPGQSGKAEAFFGQGTRLTVV.

This clonotype has just a few counts. The CDR3 nucleotides are TGTGCCAGCTCCCTGGGGATAAGTGAAAAACTGTTTTTT. It translates to CASSLGISEKLFF. The chain combines TRBV10-3 with TRBJ1-4, with D unclear. V gave up 10 bases and J gave up 7 bases, with 16 bases separating them. The V gene's germline CDR1 is ENHRY and CDR2 SYGVKD. The length of the CDR3 is 13 residues.

This clonotype has just a few counts. The V call is TRBV12-3 or TRBV12-4, the J call TRBJ2-2, with no clear D. This CDR3 region has 13 residues. Trimming removed 7 bases at V and 4 bases at J, with 10 bases between. Here the CDR3 reads CASTAGPTGELFF. The CDR3 DNA sequence: TGTGCCAGCACCGCTGGACCCACCGGGGAGCTGTTTTTT.